The 32 T cell receptor beta chains in this list originate from one sample, sequenced in a study of glioma-infiltrating T cells. TCR alpha and beta CDR3 regions were amplified from RNA using iRepertoire nested multiplex PCR. Each CDR3 protein is one row after TCRdb ran MiXCR on the multiplex PCR reads. The table has 300,000 to 450,000 distinct CDR3 sequences, roughly two fifths seen once. The sequenced sample was glioma tissue, nonneoplastic brain tissue, or PBMCs (not recorded which). The receptors were sampled from a human donor with low-grade glioma or glioblastoma, undergoing nonglioma brain surgery, or in good health (not recorded which).

The gene calls are TRBV29-1 and TRBJ2-3; 7 bases line up with TRBD2. V gave up 0 bases and J gave up 2 bases; unmatched junction bases: 5. CDR3 length equals 15 residues. Germline V gene sequence: CDR1 SQVTM, CDR2 ANQGSEA. This CDR3 is CSVEDGGGYTDTQYF. The CDR3 DNA sequence: TGCAGCGTTGAAGATGGCGGGGGATACACAGATACGCAGTATTTT.

The J gene is TRBJ2-7, the V gene TRBV27, with a possible D match to TRBD2 (6 bases). The CDR3 length is 14 residues. The V gene lost 4 bases and the J gene lost 7 bases, with 17 bases spanning the gap. Germline lookup yields CDR1 MNHEY and CDR2 SMNVEV (reference sequence). The CDR3 DNA sequence: TGTGCCAGCAGTTCCCTGGGACTTTACAATGAGCAGTACTTC. It encodes CASSSLGLYNEQYF.

Remarks on this clonotype: The junction departs from germline at one end; a sequencing error may be responsible. V gene TRBV28 combines with J gene TRBJ2-7; D uncertain. This CDR3 comprises 16 residues. The germline CDR1 and CDR2 sequences are MDHEN and SYDVKM. The CDR3 here is CASSSPVAVGSYKQYF. CDR3 nucleotide sequence: TGTGCCAGCAGTTCCCCGGTTGCTGTGGGCTCCTACAAGCAGTACTTC. Drawing the rest from reference TRBV28 and TRBJ2-7, the complete variable domain is DVKVTQSSRYLVKRTGEKVFLECVQDMDHENMFWYRQDPGLGLRLIYFSYDVKMKEKGDIPEGYSVSREKKERFSLILESASTNQTSMYLCASSSPVAVGSYKQYFGPGTRLTVT.

The J gene is TRBJ2-2, the V gene TRBV19; 9 bases match TRBD1. V lost 7 bases, J lost 3 bases, and 6 bases stayed unmatched. The length of the CDR3 is 15 residues. Per the germline V gene, CDR1 is LNHDA and CDR2 is SQIVND (reference sequence). CDR3 in amino acids: CASMGDRGDTGELFF. CDR3 DNA sequence: TGTGCCAGTATGGGAGACAGGGGGGACACCGGGGAGCTGTTTTTT.

V is TRBV20-1 and J is TRBJ2-7; 10 bases line up with TRBD1. Germline V gives CDR1 DFQATT, CDR2 SNEGSKA (reference sequence). The CDR3 runs to 18 residues. After removal of 0 bases from V and 4 bases from J, the junction contained 15 bases not matched to a gene. CDR3 amino acids: CSARDGRVPGQGSYEQYF. DNA for the CDR3: TGCAGTGCTAGAGATGGCCGTGTCCCGGGACAGGGGTCTTACGAGCAGTACTTC.

Details on this clonotype: This could be a read error, since a much larger clone is one nucleotide away. This chain uses TRBV7-9 with TRBJ2-3; D remains unclear. The CDR3 loop spans 11 amino acids. Germline CDR1 is SEHNR and CDR2 is FQNEAQ (reference sequence). V shed 6 bases and J shed 2 bases, with 3 bases lying between them. The CDR3 region is CASRDTDTQYF. As DNA, the CDR3 is TGTGCCAGCAGGGACACAGATACGCAGTATTTT.

The chain couples TRBV20-1 to TRBJ2-5; perhaps D is TRBD1 or TRBD2 (6 bases each). The CDR3 loop spans 13 amino acids. Germline V lookup: CDR1 DFQATT, CDR2 SNEGSKA (reference sequence). V lost 5 bases and J lost 9, with 19 bases in between. In DNA form, the CDR3 reads TGCAGTGCTCCGGAGGAGGGGGTCGAGGCCCAGTACTTC. Translated, it gives CSAPEEGVEAQYF.

This clonotype has more than one count but fewer than ten. The J gene is TRBJ1-2, the V gene TRBV20-1; tentative D call: TRBD1 (5 bases). Germline CDR1 is DFQATT and CDR2 is SNEGSKA (reference sequence). Trimming shortened V by 3 bases and J by 7 bases, and 18 bases separated the two germline ends. The CDR3 has 14 residues. The CDR3 DNA sequence: TGCAGTGCTAGGCTCGACCGGGGCTTGGGTGGCTACACCTTC. Its protein product is CSARLDRGLGGYTF.

This clonotype was counted between two and nine times. The chain uses TRBV28 and TRBJ1-2, with TRBD1 identical over 9 bases. The CDR3 runs 16 residues. Looked up from germline, CDR1 is MDHEN and CDR2 is SYDVKM. Germline trimming cut 4 bases from V and 1 base from J; bases unmatched to any gene: 7. The CDR3 here is CASSSFGQGRNYGYTF. CDR3 in DNA: TGTGCCAGCAGTTCCTTTGGACAGGGGCGTAACTATGGCTACACCTTC.

Details on this clonotype: A read error may explain this, as a much larger clone is one base away. The chain couples TRBV28 to TRBJ1-2; maybe TRBD1 (5 bases). CDR3 length: 16 amino acids. Germline assignment: CDR1 MDHEN and CDR2 SYDVKM. The V end lost 1 base, the J end lost 8 bases, and 20 bases lay between the germline ends. The CDR3 sequence: CASSLYPLRGPTGYTF. CDR3 bases: TGTGCCAGCAGTTTATACCCGTTGAGGGGCCCAACCGGCTACACCTTC.

Turning to this clonotype: A read error may explain this, as a much larger clone is one base away. The gene calls are TRBV20-1 and TRBJ2-2, with D tentatively TRBD2 (6 bases). The CDR3 spans 13 residues. Germline CDR1 DFQATT, CDR2 SNEGSKA (reference sequence). DNA of the CDR3: TGCAATGCTAGGAGGGACCTACCCGGGGAGCTGTTTTTT. It encodes CNARRDLPGELFF.

In this sample, this clonotype turned up many times. The rearrangement joins TRBV20-1 to TRBJ1-1; D is unclear. V shed 1 base and J shed 6 bases, with 18 bases lying between them. CDR3 size: 15 residues. In germline, CDR1 is DFQATT, CDR2 SNEGSKA (reference sequence). CDR3 sequence: CSARVIWVFRAEAFF. For the CDR3, the DNA is TGCAGTGCTAGAGTCATTTGGGTTTTCCGAGCTGAAGCTTTCTTT.

The chain recombines TRBV7-2 with TRBJ2-3; 13 bases map to TRBD2. Germline CDR1 SGHTA, CDR2 FQGNSA. The ends lost 5 bases at V and 6 bases at J; junction bases unmatched: 11. CDR3 length equals 17 residues. The CDR3 loop reads CASSLGLAGARWDTQYF. In DNA form, the CDR3 reads TGTGCCAGCAGCCTCGGACTAGCGGGAGCTCGGTGGGATACGCAGTATTTT.

This clonotype was observed once. The chain has TRBV2 and TRBJ2-7; 7 bases map to TRBD2. J lost 3 bases, V lost 4 bases, and 3 bases had no gene match. The germline V gene has CDR1 SNHLY and CDR2 FYNNEI. The CDR3 spans 13 residues. DNA for the CDR3: TGTGCCAGCAGTGCGTCTAGCGGCTACGAGCAGTACTTC. Translating it yields CASSASSGYEQYF.

The chain has TRBV20-1 and TRBJ1-1; TRBD1 is a possible D gene (5 bases). CDR1 and CDR2 from the germline V gene are DFQATT and SNEGSKA (reference sequence). The CDR3 extends over 15 amino acids. V was trimmed by 2 bases and J by 2 bases, leaving 15 bases between them. The CDR3 here is CSARKTGALNTEAFF. CDR3 sequence (DNA): TGCAGTGCTAGAAAAACAGGAGCTTTAAACACTGAAGCTTTCTTT.

Many counts were recorded for this clonotype. V gene TRBV6-2 or TRBV6-3 combines with J gene TRBJ1-4; 7 positions agree with TRBD1. The V segment lost 8 bases and the J segment 6 bases; nucleotides outside the gene matches: 18. The CDR3 consists of 17 residues. Germline lookup yields CDR1 MNHEY and CDR2 SVGEGT. The CDR3 sequence is CASGNPDYRGDDEKLFF. The CDR3 DNA sequence: TGTGCCAGCGGGAACCCCGACTACAGGGGAGATGATGAAAAACTGTTTTTT.

The table lists this clonotype with a few counts. This rearrangement joins TRBV20-1 to TRBJ1-1; 12 bases fit TRBD1. Germline V CDR1 and CDR2: DFQATT, SNEGSKA (reference sequence). CDR3 length: 16 amino acids. V was pared by 6 bases and J by 5 bases, with 13 bases of the junction left unmatched. CDR3 protein: CSARRDRGHGRTEAFF. DNA for the CDR3: TGCAGTGCCCGGAGGGACAGGGGGCATGGTAGGACTGAAGCTTTCTTT.

This clonotype was seen ten or more times. The chain is built from TRBV6-1 and TRBJ2-3; 13 positions match TRBD2. Germline values: CDR1 MNHNS, CDR2 SASEGT. V lost 5 bases, J lost 4 bases, and 3 bases stayed unmatched. This CDR3 is built from 15 residues. This CDR3 reads CASSRLAGGPDTQYF. The DNA of the CDR3 is TGTGCCAGCAGTAGACTAGCGGGAGGCCCAGATACGCAGTATTTT.

This clonotype has a count of ten or more. The rearrangement uses TRBV28 and TRBJ2-5; D uncertain. Trimming shortened V by 5 bases and J by 5 bases, and 15 bases separated the two germline ends. There are 14 residues in the CDR3. Per germline, CDR1 MDHEN and CDR2 SYDVKM. In nucleotides, the CDR3 is TGTGCCAGCAGTCCCCAAGGTGGTCACGAGACCCAGTACTTC. This gives the protein CASSPQGGHETQYF. Full variable domain (rest looked up from reference TRBV28 and TRBJ2-5): DVKVTQSSRYLVKRTGEKVFLECVQDMDHENMFWYRQDPGLGLRLIYFSYDVKMKEKGDIPEGYSVSREKKERFSLILESASTNQTSMYLCASSPQGGHETQYFGPGTRLLVL.

As regards this clonotype: Just one base apart from a much larger clone, this may be a read error. CDR3 sequence reads: CASRQTEEASF. The CDR3 bases are TGTGCCAGCAGACAGACGGAGGAAGCTTCCTTT. The J gene is TRBJ1-1, the V gene TRBV7-2; D call uncertain. Looked up from germline, CDR1 is SGHTA and CDR2 is FQGNSA. CDR3 length equals 11 residues.

Points on this clonotype: Relative to the germline gene, one junction end is altered; a read error may explain this. This chain connects TRBV27 to TRBJ2-7; the D gene could be TRBD1 or TRBD2 (5 bases each). Germline V gene sequence: CDR1 MNHEY, CDR2 SMNVEV (reference sequence). The CDR3 extends over 14 amino acids. CDR3 in amino acids: CASSLRGAVYEQSF. As DNA, the CDR3 is TGTGCCAGCAGTTTACGGGGCGCAGTCTACGAGCAGTCCTTC.

This clonotype was recorded only once. A much larger clone differs from this one at a single base, so this may be a read error. The conserved final phenylalanine or tryptophan is absent from the CDR3, which likely points to a read error. The V gene is TRBV12-3 or TRBV12-4, the J gene TRBJ2-3, with 8 bases matching TRBD1. V lost 5 bases and J lost 2; bases outside the gene matches: 3. The length of the CDR3 is 14 residues. The chain's CDR3 is CASSLGQATDTQYL. Written as DNA, the CDR3 is TGTGCCAGCAGTCTGGGACAGGCCACAGATACGCAGTATCTT.

This clonotype was observed a few times. This chain joins TRBV28 and TRBJ2-1; perhaps D is TRBD1 or TRBD2 (6 bases each). Germline V gives CDR1 MDHEN, CDR2 SYDVKM. The V end lost 6 bases, the J end lost 2 bases, and 26 bases lay between the germline ends. CDR3 length: 19 amino acids. CDR3 region: CASSFGGAGDSLTYNEQFF. In DNA, the CDR3 is TGTGCCAGCAGCTTTGGAGGGGCAGGGGACTCCTTAACCTACAATGAGCAGTTCTTC.

This rearrangement joins TRBV7-6 to TRBJ2-3; 9 nucleotides align to TRBD1. This CDR3 is built from 19 residues. Trimming removed 0 bases from V and 2 bases from J; junction bases left unmatched: 12. From germline, CDR1 is SGHVS and CDR2 FNYEAQ. For the CDR3, the DNA is TGTGCCAGCAGCTTAGCGTACTCCCGGACAGGGGAGGACACAGATACGCAGTATTTT. It is translated as CASSLAYSRTGEDTDTQYF.

Of note for this clonotype: Given a much more abundant clone one base away, this may be a read error. This chain's CDR3 is CASSLTNTSGRYNTQYF. The CDR3 nucleotides read TGTGCCAGCAGTTTAACCAATACTAGCGGGAGATATAATACGCAGTATTTT. The V call is TRBV27, the J call TRBJ2-3; 11 bases align to TRBD2. The CDR3 spans 17 residues. Trimming removed 2 bases from V and 7 bases from J; junction bases left unmatched: 11. CDR1 and CDR2 from the germline V gene are MNHEY and SMNVEV (reference sequence).

This clonotype was counted a few times. V gene TRBV4-3 combines with J gene TRBJ1-1; D gene ambiguous. Germline V gives CDR1 LGHNA, CDR2 YSLEER. There are 13 residues in the CDR3. Deletions cut 1 base from V and 3 bases from J, with 6 bases between. The DNA of the CDR3 is TGCGCCAGCAGCCAAGCAGAGGACACTGAAGCTTTCTTT. It is translated as CASSQAEDTEAFF.

This clonotype has a handful of counts. The CDR3 sequence: CSARDLGGGVYEQYF. The DNA for the CDR3 is TGCAGTGCTAGAGACCTGGGGGGAGGGGTCTACGAGCAGTACTTC. The rearrangement uses TRBV20-1 and TRBJ2-7; 7 positions match TRBD2. V lost 0 bases to trimming and J lost 3 bases; unmatched junction nucleotides: 8. The CDR3 totals 15 residues. The germline V gene encodes CDR1 DFQATT and CDR2 SNEGSKA (reference sequence).

This clonotype was seen a handful of times. V usage is TRBV12-3 or TRBV12-4 and J usage is TRBJ2-5; D may correspond to TRBD1 or TRBD2 (5 bases each). V gave up 6 bases and J gave up 4 bases, with 18 bases separating them. The CDR3 covers 15 residues. The chain's CDR3 is CASSRIPGTSETQYF. DNA for the CDR3: TGTGCCAGCAGCCGCATCCCAGGGACGTCAGAGACCCAGTACTTC.

In this sample, this clonotype turned up a few times. The V gene is TRBV24-1, the J gene TRBJ1-1; no firm D call. This CDR3 comprises 16 residues. Deletions cut 8 bases from V and 1 base from J, with 19 bases between. Germline V gives CDR1 KGHDR, CDR2 SFDVKD. The CDR3 nucleotides read TGTGCCACCATATTCGGTAGGGAAAGGAAGAACACTGAAGCTTTCTTT. Amino acid sequence: CATIFGRERKNTEAFF.

About this clonotype: The junction shows a germline mismatch at one end, possibly a read error. V is TRBV27 and J is TRBJ2-1, with 8 nucleotides matching TRBD2. Looked up from germline, CDR1 is MNHEY and CDR2 is SMNVEV (reference sequence). CDR3 length: 11 amino acids. CDR3 sequence (DNA): TGTGCCAGCAGACAAGCGGGAGCGTCGATCTTC. Translated: CASRQAGASIF.

A word on this clonotype: A read error may explain this, as a much larger clone is one base away. V usage is TRBV27 and J usage is TRBJ2-5, with 7 nucleotides matching TRBD2. The CDR3 covers 14 residues. Germline V gene sequence: CDR1 MNHEY, CDR2 SMNVEV (reference sequence). CDR3 sequence reads: CAGSFPGGQETQYF. CDR3 in DNA: TGTGCCGGCAGTTTCCCCGGGGGGCAAGAGACCCAGTACTTC.

Details on this clonotype: Given a much more abundant clone one base away, this may be a read error. The CDR3 nucleotides are TGTGCCAGCAGTACAGATTATTATGGCTACACCTTC. It codes for CASSTDYYGYTF. The rearrangement uses TRBV6-6 and TRBJ1-2; no reliable D call. Germline V gives CDR1 MNHNY, CDR2 SVGAGI (reference sequence). The CDR3 length is 12 residues. V shed 5 bases and J shed 5 bases, with 9 bases lying between them.